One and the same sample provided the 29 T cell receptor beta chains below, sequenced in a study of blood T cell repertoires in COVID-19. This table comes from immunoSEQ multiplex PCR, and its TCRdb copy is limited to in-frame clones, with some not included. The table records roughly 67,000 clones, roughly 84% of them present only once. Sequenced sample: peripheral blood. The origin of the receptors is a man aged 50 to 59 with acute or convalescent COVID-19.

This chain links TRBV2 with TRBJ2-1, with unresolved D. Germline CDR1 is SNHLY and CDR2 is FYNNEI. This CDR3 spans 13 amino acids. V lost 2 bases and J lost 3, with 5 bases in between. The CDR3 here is CASSEPNYNEQFF. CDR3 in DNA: TGTGCCAGCAGTGAACCTAACTACAATGAGCAGTTCTTC.

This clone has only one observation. The CDR3 sequence is CASTSGGLGTQYF. CDR3 nucleotide sequence: TGTGCCAGCACCTCCGGCGGGTTAGGGACCCAGTACTTC. The chain couples TRBV12-3 or TRBV12-4 to TRBJ2-5; maybe TRBD2 (5 bases). V lost 7 bases to trimming and J lost 7 bases, with 16 bases between them. The CDR3 extends over 13 amino acids.

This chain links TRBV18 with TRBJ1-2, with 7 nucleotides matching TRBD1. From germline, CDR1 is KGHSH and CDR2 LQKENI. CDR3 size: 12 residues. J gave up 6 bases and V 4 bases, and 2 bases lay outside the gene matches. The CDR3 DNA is TGTGCCAGCTCACGACAGGGCGATGGCTACACCTTC. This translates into CASSRQGDGYTF.

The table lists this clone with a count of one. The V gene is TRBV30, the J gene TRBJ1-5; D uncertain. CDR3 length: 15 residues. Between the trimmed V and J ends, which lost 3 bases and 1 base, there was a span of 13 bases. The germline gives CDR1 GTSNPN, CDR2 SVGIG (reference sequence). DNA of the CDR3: TGTGCCTGGAGAGGCCGGGTGGTGAGCAATCAGCCCCAGCATTTT. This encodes CAWRGRVVSNQPQHF.

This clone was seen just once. The DNA for the CDR3 is TGTGCCAGCAGTAACAGGGGCCGCGTCGACACCTTC. This translates into CASSNRGRVDTF. The chain is built from TRBV6-5 and TRBJ1-2, with TRBD1 identical over 7 bases. The germline V gene has CDR1 MNHEY and CDR2 SVGAGI. The CDR3 spans 12 residues. J was trimmed by 12 bases and V by 5 bases; bases with no gene match: 9.

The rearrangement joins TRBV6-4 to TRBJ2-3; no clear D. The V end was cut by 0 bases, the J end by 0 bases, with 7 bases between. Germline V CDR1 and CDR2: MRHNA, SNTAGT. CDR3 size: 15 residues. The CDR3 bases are TGTGCCAGCAGTGACTCAGTTACTAGCACAGATACGCAGTATTTT. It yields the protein CASSDSVTSTDTQYF.

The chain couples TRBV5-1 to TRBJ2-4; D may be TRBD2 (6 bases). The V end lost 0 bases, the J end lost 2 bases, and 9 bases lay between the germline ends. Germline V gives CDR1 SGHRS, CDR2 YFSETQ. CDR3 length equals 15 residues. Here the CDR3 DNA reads TGCGCCAGCAGCTTGGGCGGGACCCCCAAAAACATTCAGTACTTC. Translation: CASSLGGTPKNIQYF.

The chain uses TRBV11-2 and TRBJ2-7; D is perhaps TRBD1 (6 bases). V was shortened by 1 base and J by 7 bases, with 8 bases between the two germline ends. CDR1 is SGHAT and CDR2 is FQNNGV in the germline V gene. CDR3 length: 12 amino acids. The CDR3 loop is CASSLGGTEQYF. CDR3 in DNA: TGTGCCAGCAGCTTAGGGGGGACAGAGCAGTACTTC.

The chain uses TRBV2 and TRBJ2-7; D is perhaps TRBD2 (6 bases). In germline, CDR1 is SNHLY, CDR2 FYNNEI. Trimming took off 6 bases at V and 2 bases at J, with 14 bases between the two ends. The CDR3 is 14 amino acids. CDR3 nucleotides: TGTGCCAGCAGGCCCGGGACTCATACCTACGAGCAGTACTTC. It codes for CASRPGTHTYEQYF.

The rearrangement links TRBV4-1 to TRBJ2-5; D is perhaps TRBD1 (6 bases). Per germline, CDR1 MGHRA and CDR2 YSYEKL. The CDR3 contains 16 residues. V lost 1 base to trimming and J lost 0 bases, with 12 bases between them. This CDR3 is CASSQGGQPNQETQYF. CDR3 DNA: TGCGCCAGCAGCCAAGGGGGGCAGCCAAACCAAGAGACCCAGTACTTC.

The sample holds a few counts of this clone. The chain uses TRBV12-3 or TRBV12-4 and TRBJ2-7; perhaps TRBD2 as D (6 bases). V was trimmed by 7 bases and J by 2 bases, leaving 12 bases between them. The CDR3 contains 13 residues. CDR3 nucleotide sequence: TGTGCCAGCACTAGACTAGGAACCTACGAGCAGTACTTC. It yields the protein CASTRLGTYEQYF.

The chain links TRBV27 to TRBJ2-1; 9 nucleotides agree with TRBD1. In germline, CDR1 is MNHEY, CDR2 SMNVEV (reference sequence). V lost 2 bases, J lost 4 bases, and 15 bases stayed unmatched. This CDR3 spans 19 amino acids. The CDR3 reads CASSLNLRTGARVYNEQFF. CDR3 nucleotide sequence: TGTGCCAGCAGTTTAAATCTCCGGACAGGGGCGCGGGTATACAATGAGCAGTTCTTC.

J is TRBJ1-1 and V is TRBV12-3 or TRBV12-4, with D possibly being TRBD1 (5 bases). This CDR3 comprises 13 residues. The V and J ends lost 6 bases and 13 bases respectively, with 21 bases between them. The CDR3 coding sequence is TGTGCCAGCAGCCGGGCCCAGGGCTCGTCTGTTTTCTTT. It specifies CASSRAQGSSVFF.

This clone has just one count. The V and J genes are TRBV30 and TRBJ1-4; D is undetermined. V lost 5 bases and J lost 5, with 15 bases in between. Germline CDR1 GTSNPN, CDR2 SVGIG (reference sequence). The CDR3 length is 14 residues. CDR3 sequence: CAWLDPLGNEKLFF. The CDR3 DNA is TGTGCCTGGCTGGACCCACTAGGCAATGAAAAACTGTTTTTT. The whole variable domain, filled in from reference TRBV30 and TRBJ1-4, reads SQTIHQWPATLVQPVGSPLSLECTVEGTSNPNLYWYRQAAGRGLQLLFYSVGIGQISSEVPQNLSASRPQDRQFILSSKKLLLSDSGFYLCAWLDPLGNEKLFFGSGTQLSVL.

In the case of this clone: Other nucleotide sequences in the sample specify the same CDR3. For the CDR3, the DNA is TGTGCCAGCAGCCCCGACTCGTACAATGAGCAGTTCTTC. It specifies CASSPDSYNEQFF. V usage is TRBV5-4 and J usage is TRBJ2-1, with D unclear. The V and J ends lost 4 bases and 4 bases respectively, with 9 bases between them. There are 13 residues in the CDR3. CDR1 and CDR2 (germline): SGHNT, YYREEE (reference sequence).

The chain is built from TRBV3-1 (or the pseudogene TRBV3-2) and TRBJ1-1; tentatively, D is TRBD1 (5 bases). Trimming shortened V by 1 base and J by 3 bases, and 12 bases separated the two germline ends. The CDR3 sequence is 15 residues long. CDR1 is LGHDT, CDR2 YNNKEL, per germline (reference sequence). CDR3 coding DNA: TGTGCCAGCAGCCAAGCCCTACCAGGGTACACTGAAGCTTTCTTT. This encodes CASSQALPGYTEAFF.

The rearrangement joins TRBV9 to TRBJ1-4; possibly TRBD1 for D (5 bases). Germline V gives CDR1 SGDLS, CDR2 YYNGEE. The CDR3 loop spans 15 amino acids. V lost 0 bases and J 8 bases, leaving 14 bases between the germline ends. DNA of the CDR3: TGTGCCAGCAGCGTAGCTGGCAGGGTGGAAGAAAAACTGTTTTTT. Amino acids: CASSVAGRVEEKLFF.

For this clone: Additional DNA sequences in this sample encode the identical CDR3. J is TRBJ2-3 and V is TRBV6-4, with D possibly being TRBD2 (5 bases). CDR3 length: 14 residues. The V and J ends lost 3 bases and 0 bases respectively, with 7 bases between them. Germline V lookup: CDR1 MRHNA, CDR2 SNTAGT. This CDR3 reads CASSEGGSTDTQYF. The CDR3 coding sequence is TGTGCCAGCAGTGAGGGCGGGAGCACAGATACGCAGTATTTT.

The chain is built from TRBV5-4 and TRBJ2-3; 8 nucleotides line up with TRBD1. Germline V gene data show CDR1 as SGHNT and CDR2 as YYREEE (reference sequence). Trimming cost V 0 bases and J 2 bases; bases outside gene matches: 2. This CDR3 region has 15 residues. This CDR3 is CASSLDRGVTDTQYF. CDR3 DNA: TGTGCCAGCAGCTTGGACAGGGGGGTCACAGATACGCAGTATTTT.

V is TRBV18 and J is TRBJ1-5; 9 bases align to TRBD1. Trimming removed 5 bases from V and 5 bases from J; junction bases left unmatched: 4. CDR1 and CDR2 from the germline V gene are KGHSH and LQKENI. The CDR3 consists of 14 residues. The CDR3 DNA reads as TGTGCCAGCTCATGGGACAGGGCGGATCAGCCCCAGCATTTT. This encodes CASSWDRADQPQHF.

CDR3 sequence: CASTRGEGPRGKLFF. CDR3 DNA sequence: TGTGCCAGCACCCGAGGGGAGGGGCCCCGGGGAAAACTGTTTTTT. The chain links TRBV6-5 to TRBJ1-4; possible D gene TRBD1, 5 bases. V was trimmed by 7 bases and J by 10 bases, leaving 22 bases between them. Germline-derived CDR1 and CDR2 are MNHEY and SVGAGI. The CDR3 runs 15 residues.

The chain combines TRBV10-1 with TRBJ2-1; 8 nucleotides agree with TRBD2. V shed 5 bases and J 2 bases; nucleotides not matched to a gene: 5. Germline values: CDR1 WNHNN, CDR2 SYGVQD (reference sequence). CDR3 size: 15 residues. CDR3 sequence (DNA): TGCGCCAGCAGTCCCGGGACTAGAACCTACAATGAGCAGTTCTTC. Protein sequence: CASSPGTRTYNEQFF.

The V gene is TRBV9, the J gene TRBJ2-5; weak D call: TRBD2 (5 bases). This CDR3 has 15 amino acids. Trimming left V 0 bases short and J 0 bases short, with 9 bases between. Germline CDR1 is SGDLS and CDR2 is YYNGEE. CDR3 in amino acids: CASSVAPGNQETQYF. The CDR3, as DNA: TGTGCCAGCAGCGTAGCTCCGGGGAACCAAGAGACCCAGTACTTC.

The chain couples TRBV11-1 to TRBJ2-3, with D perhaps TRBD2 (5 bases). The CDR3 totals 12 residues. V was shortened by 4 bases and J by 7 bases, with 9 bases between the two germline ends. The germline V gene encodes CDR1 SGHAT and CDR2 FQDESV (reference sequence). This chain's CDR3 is CASSSSGYTQYF. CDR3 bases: TGTGCCAGCAGCTCCAGCGGTTATACGCAGTATTTT.

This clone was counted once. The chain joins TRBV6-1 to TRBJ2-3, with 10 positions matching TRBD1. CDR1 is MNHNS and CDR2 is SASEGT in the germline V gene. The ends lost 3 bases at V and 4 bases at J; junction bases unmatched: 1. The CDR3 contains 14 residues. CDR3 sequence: CASSETGGPDTQYF. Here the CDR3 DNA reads TGTGCCAGCAGTGAGACAGGGGGCCCAGATACGCAGTATTTT.

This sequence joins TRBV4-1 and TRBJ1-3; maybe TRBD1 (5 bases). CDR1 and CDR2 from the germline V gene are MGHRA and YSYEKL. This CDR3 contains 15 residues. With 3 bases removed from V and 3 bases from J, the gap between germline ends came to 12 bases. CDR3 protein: CASSQPRVRGNTIYF. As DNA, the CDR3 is TGCGCCAGCAGCCAGCCCAGGGTGCGTGGAAACACCATATATTTT.

CDR3: CASSPQTSGYTQYF. The CDR3, as DNA: TGTGCCAGCAGCCCACAGACTAGCGGCTATACGCAGTATTTT. The V gene is TRBV9, the J gene TRBJ2-3; 9 positions agree with TRBD2. The trim removed 4 bases at V and 7 bases at J, leaving 7 bases unmatched. Germline CDR1 SGDLS, CDR2 YYNGEE. The CDR3 has 14 amino acids.

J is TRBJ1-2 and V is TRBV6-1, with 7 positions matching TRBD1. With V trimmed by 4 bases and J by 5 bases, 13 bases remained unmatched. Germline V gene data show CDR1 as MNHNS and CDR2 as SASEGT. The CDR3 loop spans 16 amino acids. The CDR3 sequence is CASSAVLDRPDYGYTF. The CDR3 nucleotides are TGTGCCAGCAGTGCAGTATTGGACAGGCCGGATTATGGCTACACCTTC.

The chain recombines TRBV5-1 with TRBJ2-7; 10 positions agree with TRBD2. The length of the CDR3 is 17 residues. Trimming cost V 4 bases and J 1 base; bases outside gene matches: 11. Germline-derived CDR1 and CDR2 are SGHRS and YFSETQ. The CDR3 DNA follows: TGCGCCAGCAGCCGGGGGCCATCTAGCGGGGGTTCCTACGAGCAGTACTTC. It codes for CASSRGPSSGGSYEQYF.